Here is one T cell receptor (beta chain) with its context. The antigen remains unidentified. TCRdb reanalyzed the 5' RACE reads and collapses them to one entry per CDR3 protein, without DNA. Its listing shows about 380,000 distinct CDR3 sequences. Germline CDR1 reads SGHVS; CDR2 reads FQNEAQ. This CDR3 region has 16 residues. The data were obtained in a study of monozygotic twins with inflammatory bowel disease. Regarding the study as a whole: Twins with IBD had fewer clonotypes in common with others than healthy twins, particularly during disease activity.

This clonotype was sampled from a human donor with ulcerative colitis or Crohn's disease, or a healthy co-twin of an affected twin (not recorded which). Source material: blood. This chain connects TRBV7-8 to TRBJ1-5. The CDR3 sequence is CASSFLGGQGNQPQHF.